This T cell receptor beta chain was sequenced in a study of identical twins. This clonotype has ten or more counts. From the 5' RACE reads, TCRdb called clonotypes with MiXCR, one entry per CDR3 protein. The sample lists approximately 700,000 distinct CDR3 sequences; 6% to 6.5% were seen once. This sequence was found in a man between 18 and 35 years old in good health. Source material: naive T cells sorted from blood.

This CDR3 reads CAIGSPRTGELFF. CDR3 sequence (DNA): TGTGCCATCGGGAGCCCTAGGACCGGGGAGCTGTTTTTT. The rearrangement uses TRBV10-3 and TRBJ2-2; the D gene is possibly TRBD2 (5 bases). The CDR3 consists of 13 residues. The germline V gene has CDR1 ENHRY and CDR2 SYGVKD. V dropped 8 bases and J dropped 5 bases, with 12 bases sitting between them.